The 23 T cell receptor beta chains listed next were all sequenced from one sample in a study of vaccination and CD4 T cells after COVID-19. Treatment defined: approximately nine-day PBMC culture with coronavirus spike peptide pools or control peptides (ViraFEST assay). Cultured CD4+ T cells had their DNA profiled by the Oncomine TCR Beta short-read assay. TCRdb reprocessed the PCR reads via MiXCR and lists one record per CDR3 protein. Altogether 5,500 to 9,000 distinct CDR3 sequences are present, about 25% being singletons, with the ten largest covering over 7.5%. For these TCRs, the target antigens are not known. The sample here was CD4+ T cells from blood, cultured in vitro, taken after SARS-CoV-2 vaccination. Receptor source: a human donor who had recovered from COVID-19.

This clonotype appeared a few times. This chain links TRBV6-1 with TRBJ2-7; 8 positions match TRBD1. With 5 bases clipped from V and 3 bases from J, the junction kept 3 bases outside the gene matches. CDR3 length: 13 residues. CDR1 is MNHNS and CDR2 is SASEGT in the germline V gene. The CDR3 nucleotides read TGTGCCAGCAGTCCCGACAGGGGCTACGAGCAGTACTTC. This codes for CASSPDRGYEQYF.

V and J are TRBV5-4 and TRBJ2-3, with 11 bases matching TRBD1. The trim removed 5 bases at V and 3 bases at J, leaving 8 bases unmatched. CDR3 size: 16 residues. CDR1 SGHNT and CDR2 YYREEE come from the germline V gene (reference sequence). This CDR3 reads CASSGGGQGATDTQYF. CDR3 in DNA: TGTGCCAGCAGTGGGGGCGGACAGGGGGCAACAGATACGCAGTATTTT.

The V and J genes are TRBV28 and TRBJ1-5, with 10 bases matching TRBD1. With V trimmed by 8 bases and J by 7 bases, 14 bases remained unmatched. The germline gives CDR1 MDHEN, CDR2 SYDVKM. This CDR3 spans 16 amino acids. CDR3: CASREAGTGDLQPQHF. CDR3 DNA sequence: TGTGCCAGCCGCGAAGCCGGGACAGGGGATTTGCAGCCCCAGCATTTT.

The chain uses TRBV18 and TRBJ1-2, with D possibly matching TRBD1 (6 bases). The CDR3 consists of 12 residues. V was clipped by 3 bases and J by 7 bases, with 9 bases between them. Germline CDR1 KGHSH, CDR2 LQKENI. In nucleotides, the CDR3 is TGTGCCAGCTCACCTAAGGACAGTGGCTACACCTTC. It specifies CASSPKDSGYTF.

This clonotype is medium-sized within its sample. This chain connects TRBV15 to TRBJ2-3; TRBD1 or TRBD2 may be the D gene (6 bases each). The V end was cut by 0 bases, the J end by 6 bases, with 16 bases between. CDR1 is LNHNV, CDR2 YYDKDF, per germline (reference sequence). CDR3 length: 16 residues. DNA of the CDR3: TGTGCCACCAGCAGAGAAGGATGGGGGGCGAAGGATACGCAGTATTTT. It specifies CATSREGWGAKDTQYF.

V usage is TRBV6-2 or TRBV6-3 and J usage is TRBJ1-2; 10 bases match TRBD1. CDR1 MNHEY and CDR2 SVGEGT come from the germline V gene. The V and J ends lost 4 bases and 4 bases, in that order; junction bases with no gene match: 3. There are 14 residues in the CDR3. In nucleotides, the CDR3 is TGTGCCAGCAGTTTCAGGACAGGGGGCTATGGCTACACCTTC. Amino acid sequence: CASSFRTGGYGYTF.

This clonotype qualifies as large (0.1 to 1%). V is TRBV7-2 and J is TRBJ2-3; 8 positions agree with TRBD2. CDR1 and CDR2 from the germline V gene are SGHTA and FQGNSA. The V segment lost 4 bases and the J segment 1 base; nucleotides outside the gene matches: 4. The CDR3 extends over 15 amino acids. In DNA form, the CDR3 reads TGTGCCAGCAGCTCGCAAGCGGGAGGCACAGATACGCAGTATTTT. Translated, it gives CASSSQAGGTDTQYF.

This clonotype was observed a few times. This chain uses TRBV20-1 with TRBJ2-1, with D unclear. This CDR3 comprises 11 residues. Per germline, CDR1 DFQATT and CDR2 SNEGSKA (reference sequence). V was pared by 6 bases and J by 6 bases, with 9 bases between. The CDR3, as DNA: TGCAGTGCCAATCGTCTCAATGAGCAGTTCTTC. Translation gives CSANRLNEQFF.

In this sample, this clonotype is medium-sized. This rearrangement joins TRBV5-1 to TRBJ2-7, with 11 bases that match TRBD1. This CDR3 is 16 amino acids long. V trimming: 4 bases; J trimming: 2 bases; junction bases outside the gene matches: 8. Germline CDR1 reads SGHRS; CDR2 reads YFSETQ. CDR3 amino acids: CASSPRGQGDPYEQYF. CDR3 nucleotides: TGCGCCAGCAGCCCACGGGGACAGGGGGATCCCTACGAGCAGTACTTC.

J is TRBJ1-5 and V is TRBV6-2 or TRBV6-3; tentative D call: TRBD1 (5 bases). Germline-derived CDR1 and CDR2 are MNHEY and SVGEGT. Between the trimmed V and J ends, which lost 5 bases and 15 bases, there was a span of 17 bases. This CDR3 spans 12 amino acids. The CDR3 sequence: CASSQPQGNWHF. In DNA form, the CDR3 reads TGTGCCAGCAGTCAACCTCAGGGAAATTGGCATTTT.

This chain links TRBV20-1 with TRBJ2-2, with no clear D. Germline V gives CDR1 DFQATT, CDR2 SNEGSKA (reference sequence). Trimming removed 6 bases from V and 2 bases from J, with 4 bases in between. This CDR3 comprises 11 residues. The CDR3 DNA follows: TGCAGTGCCAAAAACACCGGGGAGCTGTTTTTT. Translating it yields CSAKNTGELFF.

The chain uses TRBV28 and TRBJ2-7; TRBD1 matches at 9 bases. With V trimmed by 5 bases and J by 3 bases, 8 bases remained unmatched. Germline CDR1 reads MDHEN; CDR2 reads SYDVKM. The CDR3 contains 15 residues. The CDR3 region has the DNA TGTGCCAGCAGTACCCCGACAGGGGGATTCTACGAGCAGTACTTC. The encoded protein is CASSTPTGGFYEQYF.

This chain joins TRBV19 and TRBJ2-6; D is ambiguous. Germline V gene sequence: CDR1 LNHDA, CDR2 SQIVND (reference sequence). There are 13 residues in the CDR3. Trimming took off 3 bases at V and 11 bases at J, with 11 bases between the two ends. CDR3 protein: CASSMERYDVLTF. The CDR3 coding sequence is TGTGCCAGTAGTATGGAACGGTATGACGTCCTGACTTTC.

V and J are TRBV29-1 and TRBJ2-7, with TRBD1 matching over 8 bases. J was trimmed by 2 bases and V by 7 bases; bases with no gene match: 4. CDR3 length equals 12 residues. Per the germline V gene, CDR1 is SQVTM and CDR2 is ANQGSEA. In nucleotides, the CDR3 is TGCAGCGCATCAGGGGGCCCCTACGAGCAGTACTTC. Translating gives CSASGGPYEQYF.

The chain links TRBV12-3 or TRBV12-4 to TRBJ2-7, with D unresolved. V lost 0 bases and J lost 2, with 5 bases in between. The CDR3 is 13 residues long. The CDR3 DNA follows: TGTGCCAGCAGTTTAGCGTTAGCCTACGAGCAGTACTTC. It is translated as CASSLALAYEQYF.

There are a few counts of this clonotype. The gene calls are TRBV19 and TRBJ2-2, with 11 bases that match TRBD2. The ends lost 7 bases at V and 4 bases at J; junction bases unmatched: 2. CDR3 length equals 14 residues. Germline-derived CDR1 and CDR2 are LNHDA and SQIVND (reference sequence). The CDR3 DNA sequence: TGTGCCAGTAAGGGACTAGCGGTCACCGGGGAGCTGTTTTTT. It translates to CASKGLAVTGELFF.

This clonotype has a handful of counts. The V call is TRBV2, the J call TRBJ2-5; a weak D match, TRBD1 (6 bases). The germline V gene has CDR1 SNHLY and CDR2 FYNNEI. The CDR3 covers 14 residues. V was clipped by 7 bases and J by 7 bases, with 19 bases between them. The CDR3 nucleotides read TGTGCCAGCACCACCAGGACAGTCTTGGGGACCCAGTACTTC. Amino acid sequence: CASTTRTVLGTQYF.

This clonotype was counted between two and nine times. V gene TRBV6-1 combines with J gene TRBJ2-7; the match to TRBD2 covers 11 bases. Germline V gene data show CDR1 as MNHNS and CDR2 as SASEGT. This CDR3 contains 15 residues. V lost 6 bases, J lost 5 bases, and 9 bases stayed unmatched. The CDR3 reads CASRERLAGSNEQYF. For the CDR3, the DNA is TGTGCCAGCAGAGAGAGACTAGCGGGATCCAACGAGCAGTACTTC.

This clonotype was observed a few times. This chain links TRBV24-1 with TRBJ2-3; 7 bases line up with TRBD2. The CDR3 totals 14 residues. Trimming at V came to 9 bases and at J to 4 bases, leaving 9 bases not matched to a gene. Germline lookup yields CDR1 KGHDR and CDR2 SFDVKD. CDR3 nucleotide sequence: TGTGCCACCCGGGGAGAGGGGAGGGCAGATACGCAGTATTTT. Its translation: CATRGEGRADTQYF.

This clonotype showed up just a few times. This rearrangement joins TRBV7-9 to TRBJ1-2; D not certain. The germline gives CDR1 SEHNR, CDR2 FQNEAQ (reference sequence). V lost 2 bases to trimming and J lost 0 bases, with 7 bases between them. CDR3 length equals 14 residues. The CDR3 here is CASSLSSANYGYTF. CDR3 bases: TGTGCCAGCAGCTTATCCTCCGCTAACTATGGCTACACCTTC.

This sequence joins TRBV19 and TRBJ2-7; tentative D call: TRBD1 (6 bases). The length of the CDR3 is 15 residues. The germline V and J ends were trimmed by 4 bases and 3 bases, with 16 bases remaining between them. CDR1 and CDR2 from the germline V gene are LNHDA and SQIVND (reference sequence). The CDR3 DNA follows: TGTGCCAGTAGTAGGTATCGGACAGAGAGCTACGAGCAGTACTTC. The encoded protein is CASSRYRTESYEQYF.

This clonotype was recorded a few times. The CDR3 reads CSAREWGAPVSNQPQHF. For the CDR3, the DNA is TGCAGTGCTAGAGAATGGGGGGCCCCCGTTAGCAATCAGCCCCAGCATTTT. This sequence joins TRBV20-1 and TRBJ1-5; the D gene is possibly TRBD1 (6 bases). The CDR3 has 17 residues. Germline V gene data show CDR1 as DFQATT and CDR2 as SNEGSKA (reference sequence). V dropped 0 bases and J dropped 0 bases, with 15 bases sitting between them.

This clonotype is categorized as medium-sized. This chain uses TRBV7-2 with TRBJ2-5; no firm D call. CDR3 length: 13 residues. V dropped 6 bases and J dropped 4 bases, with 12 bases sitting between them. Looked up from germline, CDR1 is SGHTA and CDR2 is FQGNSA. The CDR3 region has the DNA TGTGCCAGCAGTTCCCCCCCTAGAGAGACCCAGTACTTC. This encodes CASSSPPRETQYF.